Presented here are 2 T cell receptor beta chains from one specimen sequenced in a study of PD-1 blockade in classical Hodgkin lymphoma. Method: immunoSEQ multiplex PCR; TCRdb's copy keeps in-frame clones and lacks some. The sample comprises about 13,000 clones, approximately 90% of which are singletons, and 20% to 25% rests with the top ten. Every patient was affected by relapse after autologous stem cell transplantation, while exposure to brentuximab vedotin was not uniform. The sequences come from peripheral blood mononuclear cells (PBMCs), collected at baseline. Receptors originate from a human donor with classical Hodgkin lymphoma.

This sequence joins TRBV30 and TRBJ2-1; 7 bases match TRBD1. The CDR3 contains 16 residues. Trimming removed 2 bases from V and 0 bases from J; junction bases left unmatched: 7. Germline V CDR1 and CDR2: GTSNPN, SVGIG (reference sequence). The CDR3: CAWSTRGTSSYNEQFF. The CDR3 nucleotides are TGTGCCTGGAGTACCAGGGGGACCTCCTCCTACAATGAGCAGTTCTTC.

The V call is TRBV14, the J call TRBJ2-7, with D unresolved. Trimming removed 2 bases at V and 2 bases at J, with 4 bases between. Per the germline V gene, CDR1 is SGHDN and CDR2 is FVKESK. The CDR3 spans 12 residues. CDR3 nucleotide sequence: TGTGCCAGCAGCCAAACCCCCTACGAGCAGTACTTC. This translates into CASSQTPYEQYF. The full variable domain, its missing parts supplied by reference TRBV14 and TRBJ2-7, is EAGVTQFPSHSVIEKGQTVTLRCDPISGHDNLYWYRRVMGKEIKFLLHFVKESKQDESGMPNNRFLAERTGGTYSTLKVQPAELEDSGVYFCASSQTPYEQYFGPGTRLTVT.